These 29 T cell receptor beta chains share one sample of origin, sequenced in a study of blood T cell repertoires in COVID-19. The method was immunoSEQ multiplex PCR; TCRdb's version includes in-frame clones alone and lacks a portion of them. Seen here are approximately 250,000 clones, around nine tenths observed once, and the top ten hold about 10%. The sequencing sample was made of peripheral blood. These receptors were obtained from a man in his forties with active or convalescent COVID-19.

This chain links TRBV4-1 with TRBJ2-5, with D possibly TRBD2 on 5 matching bases. V gave up 4 bases and J gave up 2 bases, with 8 bases separating them. CDR1 and CDR2 from the germline V gene are MGHRA and YSYEKL. CDR3 size: 13 residues. CDR3 protein: CASSPRDQETQYF. In nucleotides, the CDR3 is TGCGCCAGCAGCCCCCGGGATCAAGAGACCCAGTACTTC.

This chain joins TRBV2 and TRBJ2-6; D is unresolved. The V gene lost 7 bases and the J gene lost 0 bases, with 7 bases spanning the gap. The CDR3 spans 14 residues. Germline V CDR1 and CDR2: SNHLY, FYNNEI. The CDR3: CASNSGSGANVLTF. The DNA of the CDR3 is TGTGCCAGCAATTCGGGCTCTGGGGCCAACGTCCTGACTTTC.

The chain carries TRBV4-1 and TRBJ2-2, with a tentative D call TRBD2 (5 bases). Germline V lookup: CDR1 MGHRA, CDR2 YSYEKL. Trimming took off 0 bases at V and 1 base at J, with 9 bases between the two ends. CDR3 length: 16 amino acids. Here the CDR3 DNA reads TGCGCCAGCAGCCAAGAAGGTCGGGAGAACACCGGGGAGCTGTTTTTT. Its protein is CASSQEGRENTGELFF.

This clone was observed a handful of times. V gene TRBV30 combines with J gene TRBJ1-6; D ambiguous. Germline CDR1 reads GTSNPN; CDR2 reads SVGIG (reference sequence). The germline V and J ends were trimmed by 0 bases and 5 bases, with 5 bases remaining between them. This CDR3 comprises 13 residues. CDR3 loop: CAWSVRDNSPLHF. CDR3 bases: TGTGCCTGGAGTGTACGGGATAATTCACCCCTCCACTTT.

The chain is built from TRBV18 and TRBJ2-1, with 7 bases that match TRBD1. Germline lookup yields CDR1 KGHSH and CDR2 LQKENI. With 2 bases clipped from V and 8 bases from J, the junction kept 3 bases outside the gene matches. The CDR3 has 13 residues. The CDR3 DNA is TGTGCCAGCTCACCAGGGCAGGGGGATGAGCAGTTCTTC. Encoded protein: CASSPGQGDEQFF.

The J gene is TRBJ2-7, the V gene TRBV28; D gene unclear. The CDR3 has 11 amino acids. CDR1 is MDHEN, CDR2 SYDVKM, per germline. V lost 6 bases and J lost 3, with 6 bases in between. The CDR3 bases are TGTGCCAGCAGGTTTAACTACGAGCAGTACTTC. It specifies CASRFNYEQYF.

This clone was seen only once. The CDR3 DNA reads as TGTGCCAGCAGCCAAGGAGGGGGCGCAACTAATGAAAAACTGTTTTTT. This translates into CASSQGGGATNEKLFF. The rearrangement links TRBV3-1 (or the pseudogene TRBV3-2) to TRBJ1-4; 7 nucleotides line up with TRBD1. CDR1 and CDR2 from the germline V gene are LGHDT and YNNKEL (reference sequence). This CDR3 region has 16 residues. V lost 1 base, J lost 0 bases, and 2 bases stayed unmatched.

The chain employs TRBV6-5 and TRBJ2-3, with 9 bases that match TRBD2. The CDR3 is 15 residues long. Germline V gene lookup returns CDR1 MNHEY and CDR2 SVGAGI. J gave up 2 bases and V 5 bases, and 5 bases lay outside the gene matches. In DNA, the CDR3 is TGTGCCAGCAGTACTGCGGGAGGGTACACAGATACGCAGTATTTT. It codes for CASSTAGGYTDTQYF.

This rearrangement joins TRBV5-6 to TRBJ2-1; the match to TRBD2 covers 7 bases. This CDR3 has 16 residues. The V and J ends lost 1 base and 8 bases, in that order; junction bases with no gene match: 12. Germline CDR1 and CDR2: SGHDT and YYEEEE. CDR3 residues: CASSLRAGGVEDEQFF. CDR3 in DNA: TGTGCCAGCAGCTTGCGGGCTGGGGGGGTGGAGGATGAGCAGTTCTTC. The full variable domain, rest sourced from reference TRBV5-6 and TRBJ2-1, is DAGVTQSPTHLIKTRGQQVTLRCSPKSGHDTVSWYQQALGQGPQFIFQYYEEEERQRGNFPDRFSGHQFPNYSSELNVNALLLGDSALYLCASSLRAGGVEDEQFFGPGTRLTVL.

The chain carries TRBV7-8 and TRBJ1-6, with TRBD1 as a possible D gene (6 bases). Germline CDR1 and CDR2: SGHVS and FQNEAQ. This CDR3 contains 16 residues. V dropped 6 bases and J dropped 0 bases, with 12 bases sitting between them. The DNA of the CDR3 is TGTGCCAGCAGTTTCACAGGGAGCTCCTATAATTCACCCCTCCACTTT. Protein product: CASSFTGSSYNSPLHF. The entire variable domain, with the rest obtained from reference TRBV7-8 and TRBJ1-6, is as follows: GAGVSQSPRYKVAKRGQDVALRCDPISGHVSLFWYQQALGQGPEFLTYFQNEAQLDKSGLPSDRFFAERPEGSVSTLKIQRTQQEDSAVYLCASSFTGSSYNSPLHFGNGTRLTVT.

This clone was recorded only once. The chain joins TRBV7-8 to TRBJ1-5; TRBD1 might be the D (5 bases). Germline lookup yields CDR1 SGHVS and CDR2 FQNEAQ. V gave up 5 bases and J gave up 2 bases, with 10 bases separating them. The CDR3 spans 14 residues. The CDR3 here is CASSPRGGNQPQHF. CDR3 coding DNA: TGTGCCAGCAGCCCCCGGGGGGGCAATCAGCCCCAGCATTTT.

The chain links TRBV6-5 to TRBJ2-7, with 8 nucleotides matching TRBD2. Unmatched junction bases numbered 10, after V lost 8 bases and J lost 1 base. The V gene's germline CDR1 is MNHEY and CDR2 SVGAGI. The CDR3 runs to 15 residues. The CDR3 sequence: CASSESGRPSYEQYF. The CDR3 bases are TGTGCCAGCTCCGAGAGCGGGAGACCTTCCTACGAGCAGTACTTC.

This sequence joins TRBV19 and TRBJ1-5; 8 positions match TRBD1. The CDR3 totals 18 residues. Trimming took 1 base from V and 5 from J; bases not matched to a gene: 13. In germline, CDR1 is LNHDA, CDR2 SQIVND (reference sequence). In nucleotides, the CDR3 is TGTGCCAGTAGTATAGGTAACCACAAACGGACAGGGCATCAGCCCCAGCATTTT. It specifies CASSIGNHKRTGHQPQHF.

This chain links TRBV6-5 with TRBJ1-3; no firm D call. CDR1 MNHEY and CDR2 SVGAGI come from the germline V gene. The CDR3 length is 14 residues. V was pared by 8 bases and J by 0 bases, with 11 bases between. The CDR3 DNA is TGTGCCAGCGGCGAGCGGGTCTCTGGAAACACCATATATTTT. Translated: CASGERVSGNTIYF.

The chain carries TRBV21-1 and TRBJ1-6; TRBD1, the table's D call, lacks a check against the DNA. TRBV21-1 is shown as a pseudogene. CDR3 length: 15 amino acids. The chain's CDR3 is CASSLQGPYNSPLHF. CDR3 coding DNA: TGTGCCAGCAGTTTACAGGGGCCCTATAATTCACCCCTCCACTTT.

CDR3 sequence (DNA): TGCGCCAGCAGCTACTCCGGGACTAGGGACACCGGGGAGCTGTTTTTT. Translated, it gives CASSYSGTRDTGELFF. The rearrangement uses TRBV5-1 and TRBJ2-2; TRBD2 matches 8 bases. The V segment lost 3 bases and the J segment 3 bases; nucleotides outside the gene matches: 7. Germline loops: CDR1 SGHRS, CDR2 YFSETQ. The CDR3 covers 16 residues.

The chain combines TRBV5-8 with TRBJ1-2; no reliable D call. V lost 2 bases to trimming and J lost 6 bases, with 11 bases between them. CDR3 length equals 13 residues. Germline V CDR1 and CDR2: SGHTS, YDEGEE. CDR3 in amino acids: CASSLTGWDGYTF. The CDR3 DNA sequence: TGTGCCAGCAGCTTAACGGGGTGGGATGGCTACACCTTC.

The sample holds many counts of this clone. This rearrangement joins TRBV5-4 to TRBJ1-2, with TRBD1 as a possible D gene (6 bases). Trimming removed 3 bases at V and 2 bases at J, with 8 bases between. The CDR3 is 13 amino acids. Germline V gene data show CDR1 as SGHNT and CDR2 as YYREEE (reference sequence). CDR3 nucleotides: TGTGCCAGCAGCTCTCAGGGGAACTATGGCTACACCTTC. Its translation is CASSSQGNYGYTF.

The chain combines TRBV29-1 with TRBJ1-2; weak D call: TRBD1 (5 bases). Germline V CDR1 and CDR2: SQVTM, ANQGSEA. The CDR3 has 12 residues. The germline V and J ends were trimmed by 4 bases and 6 bases, with 12 bases remaining between them. DNA for the CDR3: TGCAGCGTTGGACAGATTCCGAATGGCTACACCTTC. Protein sequence: CSVGQIPNGYTF.

The chain carries TRBV6-5 and TRBJ1-6, with TRBD1 identical over 8 bases. In germline, CDR1 is MNHEY, CDR2 SVGAGI. This CDR3 is 16 amino acids long. Trimming removed 2 bases from V and 7 bases from J; junction bases left unmatched: 7. The CDR3 bases are TGTGCCAGCAGTTACGCCGACAGGGGTGGAAATTCACCCCTCCACTTT. Residues: CASSYADRGGNSPLHF.

This chain links TRBV24-1 with TRBJ1-2; the D gene is possibly TRBD1 (6 bases). The length of the CDR3 is 14 residues. CDR1 and CDR2 from the germline V gene are KGHDR and SFDVKD. The germline V and J ends were trimmed by 3 bases and 4 bases, with 11 bases remaining between them. This chain's CDR3 is CATSDDRTSYGYTF. The CDR3 region has the DNA TGTGCCACCAGTGATGACAGGACCTCCTATGGCTACACCTTC.

The chain is built from TRBV28 and TRBJ2-1; a weak D match, TRBD1 (5 bases). The CDR3 is made up of 16 amino acids. The V end lost 6 bases, the J end lost 4 bases, and 19 bases lay between the germline ends. CDR1 is MDHEN, CDR2 SYDVKM, per germline. The CDR3 bases are TGTGCCAGCAGCCAACACGCACAGGCTATATACAATGAGCAGTTCTTC. This encodes CASSQHAQAIYNEQFF.

This clone was seen repeatedly, ten times or more. The chain employs TRBV28 and TRBJ2-1; possible D gene TRBD2, 6 bases. Germline-derived CDR1 and CDR2 are MDHEN and SYDVKM. V was pared by 10 bases and J by 5 bases, with 18 bases between. The CDR3 contains 14 residues. Written as DNA, the CDR3 is TGTGCCACCATAAGGGCAGGACTAAACAATGAGCAGTTCTTC. It codes for CATIRAGLNNEQFF. Supplemented by reference TRBV28 and TRBJ2-1, the full variable domain reads DVKVTQSSRYLVKRTGEKVFLECVQDMDHENMFWYRQDPGLGLRLIYFSYDVKMKEKGDIPEGYSVSREKKERFSLILESASTNQTSMYLCATIRAGLNNEQFFGPGTRLTVL.

V gene TRBV12-3 or TRBV12-4 combines with J gene TRBJ2-7; 7 nucleotides line up with TRBD2. The CDR3 has 12 amino acids. V was clipped by 5 bases and J by 9 bases; unmatched bases: 7. The CDR3 sequence is CASSREDTRQYF. CDR3 bases: TGTGCCAGCAGTCGGGAGGATACGAGGCAGTACTTC.

V gene TRBV11-3 combines with J gene TRBJ2-7; unclear D gene. The germline V gene has CDR1 SGHNT and CDR2 YENEEA. The V end was cut by 0 bases, the J end by 1 base, with 7 bases between. This CDR3 comprises 14 residues. The DNA for the CDR3 is TGTGCCAGCAGCTTAGATACTCGTTCCTACGAGCAGTACTTC. Protein product: CASSLDTRSYEQYF. The full variable domain, completed using reference TRBV11-3 and TRBJ2-7, is EAGVVQSPRYKIIEKKQPVAFWCNPISGHNTLYWYLQNLGQGPELLIRYENEEAVDDSQLPKDRFSAERLKGVDSTLKIQPAELGDSAVYLCASSLDTRSYEQYFGPGTRLTVT.

CDR3 sequence: CASSALNRGPGNTIYF. The CDR3 nucleotides are TGTGCCAGCAGCGCCTTAAACAGGGGACCTGGAAACACCATATATTTT. V usage is TRBV9 and J usage is TRBJ1-3; 7 nucleotides align to TRBD1. Germline V gene data show CDR1 as SGDLS and CDR2 as YYNGEE. The trim removed 3 bases at V and 2 bases at J, leaving 8 bases unmatched. The CDR3 sequence is 16 residues long.

V gene TRBV5-1 combines with J gene TRBJ1-1; possibly TRBD1 for D (6 bases). The CDR3 is 15 amino acids. In germline, CDR1 is SGHRS, CDR2 YFSETQ. V lost 2 bases and J 0 bases, leaving 11 bases between the germline ends. The chain's CDR3 is CASSLDRPMNTEAFF. The CDR3 bases are TGCGCCAGCAGCTTAGACAGGCCCATGAACACTGAAGCTTTCTTT.

The gene calls are TRBV7-3 and TRBJ2-6; TRBD2 might be the D (5 bases). CDR1 is SGHTA and CDR2 is FQGTGA in the germline V gene. This CDR3 is built from 18 residues. Deletions cut 1 base from V and 4 bases from J, with 17 bases between. The CDR3 region has the DNA TGTGCCAGCAGCTTAAGAGGGTCTTGGGATTCCGGGGCCAACGTCCTGACTTTC. It codes for CASSLRGSWDSGANVLTF. Full variable domain (remainder filled in from reference TRBV7-3 and TRBJ2-6): GAGVSQTPSNKVTEKGKYVELRCDPISGHTALYWYRQSLGQGPEFLIYFQGTGAADDSGLPNDRFFAVRPEGSVSTLKIQRTERGDSAVYLCASSLRGSWDSGANVLTFGAGSRLTVL.

V gene TRBV4-1 combines with J gene TRBJ1-1, with D unclear. V was trimmed by 0 bases and J by 3 bases, leaving 17 bases between them. CDR3 length equals 17 residues. Germline V lookup: CDR1 MGHRA, CDR2 YSYEKL. DNA for the CDR3: TGCGCCAGCAGCCAAGATCGGCTCCCAGCGGGATACACTGAAGCTTTCTTT. Protein: CASSQDRLPAGYTEAFF.